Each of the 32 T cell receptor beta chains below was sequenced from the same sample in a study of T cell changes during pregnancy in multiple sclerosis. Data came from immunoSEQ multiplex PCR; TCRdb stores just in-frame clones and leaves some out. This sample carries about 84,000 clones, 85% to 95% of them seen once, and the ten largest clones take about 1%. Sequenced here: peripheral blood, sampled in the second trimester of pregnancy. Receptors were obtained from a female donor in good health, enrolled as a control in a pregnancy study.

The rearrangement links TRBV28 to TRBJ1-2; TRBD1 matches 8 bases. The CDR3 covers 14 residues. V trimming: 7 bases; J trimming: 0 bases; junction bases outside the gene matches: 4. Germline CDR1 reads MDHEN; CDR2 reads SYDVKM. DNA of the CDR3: TGTGCCAGCAAAACAGGGGGGCCTAACTATGGCTACACCTTC. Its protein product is CASKTGGPNYGYTF.

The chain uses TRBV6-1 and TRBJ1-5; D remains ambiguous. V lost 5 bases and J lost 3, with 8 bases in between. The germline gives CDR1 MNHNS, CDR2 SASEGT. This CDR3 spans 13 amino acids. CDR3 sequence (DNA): TGTGCCAGCAGTTTTTCTTTCAATCAGCCCCAGCATTTT. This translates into CASSFSFNQPQHF.

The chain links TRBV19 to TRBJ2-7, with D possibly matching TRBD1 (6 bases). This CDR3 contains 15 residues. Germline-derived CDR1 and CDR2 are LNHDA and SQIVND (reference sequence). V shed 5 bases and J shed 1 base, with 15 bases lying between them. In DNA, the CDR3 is TGTGCCAGTAGTCTCTCACCCGGGACATCCTACGAGCAGTACTTC. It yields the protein CASSLSPGTSYEQYF.

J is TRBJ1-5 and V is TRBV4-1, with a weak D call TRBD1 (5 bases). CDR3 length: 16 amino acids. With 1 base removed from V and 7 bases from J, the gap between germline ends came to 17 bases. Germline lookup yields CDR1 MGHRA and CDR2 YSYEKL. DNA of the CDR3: TGCGCCAGCAGCCAAGGGGGGGGGAGGACAATACAGCCCCAGCATTTT. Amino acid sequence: CASSQGGGRTIQPQHF.

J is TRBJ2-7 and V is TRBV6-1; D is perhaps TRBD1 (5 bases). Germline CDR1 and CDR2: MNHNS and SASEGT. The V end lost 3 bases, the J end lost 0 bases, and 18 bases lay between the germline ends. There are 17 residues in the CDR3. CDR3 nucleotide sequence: TGTGCCAGCAGTGAGTGGGGCGCCAGCTGGAGCTCCTACGAGCAGTACTTC. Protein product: CASSEWGASWSSYEQYF.

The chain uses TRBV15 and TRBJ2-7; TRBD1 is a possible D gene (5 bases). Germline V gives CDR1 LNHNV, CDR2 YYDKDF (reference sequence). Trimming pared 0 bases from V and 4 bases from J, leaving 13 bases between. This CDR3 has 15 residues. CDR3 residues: CATSRDVQGRYEQYF. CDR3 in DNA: TGTGCCACCAGCAGAGACGTCCAGGGAAGGTACGAGCAGTACTTC.

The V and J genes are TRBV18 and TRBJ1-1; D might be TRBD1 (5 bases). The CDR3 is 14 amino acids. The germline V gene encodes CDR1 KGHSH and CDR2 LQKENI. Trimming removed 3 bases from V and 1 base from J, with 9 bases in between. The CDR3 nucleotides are TGTGCCAGCTCACCCCTTGACAGGAACACTGAAGCTTTCTTT. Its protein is CASSPLDRNTEAFF.

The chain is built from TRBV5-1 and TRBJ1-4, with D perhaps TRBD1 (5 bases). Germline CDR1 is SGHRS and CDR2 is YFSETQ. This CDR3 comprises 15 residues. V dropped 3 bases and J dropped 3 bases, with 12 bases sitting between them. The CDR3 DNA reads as TGCGCCAGCAGCTATCAGGGCTTGGCTAATGAAAAACTGTTTTTT. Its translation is CASSYQGLANEKLFF.

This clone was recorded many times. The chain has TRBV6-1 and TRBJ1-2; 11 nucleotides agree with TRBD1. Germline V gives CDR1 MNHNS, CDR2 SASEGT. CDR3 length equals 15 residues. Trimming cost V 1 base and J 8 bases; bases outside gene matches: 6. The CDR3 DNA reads TGTGCCAGCAGTGAAGTGGGGACAGGGGGTGGAGGCTACACCTTC. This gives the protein CASSEVGTGGGGYTF.

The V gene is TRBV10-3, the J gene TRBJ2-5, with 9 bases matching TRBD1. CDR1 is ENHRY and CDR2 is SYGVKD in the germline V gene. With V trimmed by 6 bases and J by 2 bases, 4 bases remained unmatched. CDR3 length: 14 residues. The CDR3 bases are TGTGCCATCAGCGACAGGGGGGGGCAAGAGACCCAGTACTTC. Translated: CAISDRGGQETQYF.

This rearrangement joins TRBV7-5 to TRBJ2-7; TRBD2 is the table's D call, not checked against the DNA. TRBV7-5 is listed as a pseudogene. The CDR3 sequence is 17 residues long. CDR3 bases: TGTGTCAGAAGCTTAGGGGCCCTAGCGGGACACTCCTACGAGCAGTACTTC. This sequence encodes CVRSLGALAGHSYEQYF.

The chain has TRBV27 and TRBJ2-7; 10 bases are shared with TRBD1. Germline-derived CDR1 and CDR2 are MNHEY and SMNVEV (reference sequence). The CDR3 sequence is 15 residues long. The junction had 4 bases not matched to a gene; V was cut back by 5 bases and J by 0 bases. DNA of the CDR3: TGTGCCAGCAGTCCGAGGACAGGGGGCTCCTACGAGCAGTACTTC. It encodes CASSPRTGGSYEQYF.

The CDR3 DNA is TGTGCCAGCAGTGGGACAGGGTCGGTCAATCAGCCCCAGCATTTT. Its translation: CASSGTGSVNQPQHF. The V and J genes are TRBV2 and TRBJ1-5; 8 nucleotides line up with TRBD1. V was clipped by 4 bases and J by 3 bases; unmatched bases: 5. CDR1 and CDR2 (germline): SNHLY, FYNNEI. CDR3 length: 15 amino acids. Full variable domain (missing parts from reference TRBV2 and TRBJ1-5): EPEVTQTPSHQVTQMGQEVILRCVPISNHLYFYWYRQILGQKVEFLVSFYNNEISEKSEIFDDQFSVERPDGSNFTLKIRSTKLEDSAMYFCASSGTGSVNQPQHFGDGTRLSIL.

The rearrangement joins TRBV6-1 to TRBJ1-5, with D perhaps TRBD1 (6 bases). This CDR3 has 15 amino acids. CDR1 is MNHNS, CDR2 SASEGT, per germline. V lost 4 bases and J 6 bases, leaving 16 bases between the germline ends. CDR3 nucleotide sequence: TGTGCCAGCAGTGTCTCCGGGACAAGGGGTCAGCCCCAGCATTTT. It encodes CASSVSGTRGQPQHF.

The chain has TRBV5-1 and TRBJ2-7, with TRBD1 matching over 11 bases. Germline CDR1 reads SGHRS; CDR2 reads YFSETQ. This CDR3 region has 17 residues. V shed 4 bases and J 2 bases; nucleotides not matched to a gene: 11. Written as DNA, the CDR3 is TGCGCCAGCAGCCCAGGGACAGGGGGGCGCGGAGCCTACGAGCAGTACTTC. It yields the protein CASSPGTGGRGAYEQYF.

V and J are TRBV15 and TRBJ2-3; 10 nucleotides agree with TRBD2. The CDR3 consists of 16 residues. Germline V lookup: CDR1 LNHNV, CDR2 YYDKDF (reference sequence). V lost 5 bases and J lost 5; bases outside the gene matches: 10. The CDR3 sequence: CATSGPLAGVGDTQYF. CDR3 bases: TGTGCCACCAGCGGTCCTCTAGCGGGAGTTGGAGATACGCAGTATTTT. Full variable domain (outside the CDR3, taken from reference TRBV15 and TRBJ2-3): DAMVIQNPRYQVTQFGKPVTLSCSQTLNHNVMYWYQQKSSQAPKLLFHYYDKDFNNEADTPDNFQSRRPNTSFCFLDIRSPGLGDTAMYLCATSGPLAGVGDTQYFGPGTRLTVL.

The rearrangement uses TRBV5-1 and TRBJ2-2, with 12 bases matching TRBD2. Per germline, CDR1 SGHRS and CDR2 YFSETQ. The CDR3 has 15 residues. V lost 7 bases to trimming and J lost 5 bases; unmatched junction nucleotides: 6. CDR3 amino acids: CASATSGRGTGELFF. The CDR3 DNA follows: TGCGCCAGCGCGACTAGCGGGAGAGGAACCGGGGAGCTGTTTTTT. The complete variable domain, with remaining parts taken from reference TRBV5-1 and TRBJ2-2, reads KAGVTQTPRYLIKTRGQQVTLSCSPISGHRSVSWYQQTPGQGLQFLFEYFSETQRNKGNFPGRFSGRQFSNSRSEMNVSTLELGDSALYLCASATSGRGTGELFFGEGSRLTVL.

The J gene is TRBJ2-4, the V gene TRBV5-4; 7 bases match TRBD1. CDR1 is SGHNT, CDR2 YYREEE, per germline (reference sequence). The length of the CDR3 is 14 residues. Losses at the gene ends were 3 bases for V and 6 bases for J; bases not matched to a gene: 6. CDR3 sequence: CASSYGDSGNIQYF. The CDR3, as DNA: TGTGCCAGCAGCTACGGGGACAGCGGAAACATTCAGTACTTC.

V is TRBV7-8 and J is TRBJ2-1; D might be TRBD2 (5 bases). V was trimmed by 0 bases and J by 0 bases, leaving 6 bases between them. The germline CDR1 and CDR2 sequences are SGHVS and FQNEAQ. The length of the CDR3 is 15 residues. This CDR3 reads CASSLAGSSYNEQFF. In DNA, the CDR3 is TGTGCCAGCAGCTTAGCAGGGAGCTCCTACAATGAGCAGTTCTTC.

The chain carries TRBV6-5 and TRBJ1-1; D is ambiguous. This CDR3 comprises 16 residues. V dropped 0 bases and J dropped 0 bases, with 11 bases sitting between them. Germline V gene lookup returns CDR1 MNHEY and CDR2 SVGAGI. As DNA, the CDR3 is TGTGCCAGCAGTTACTCGTCCCCGGTAGTGAACACTGAAGCTTTCTTT. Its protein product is CASSYSSPVVNTEAFF.

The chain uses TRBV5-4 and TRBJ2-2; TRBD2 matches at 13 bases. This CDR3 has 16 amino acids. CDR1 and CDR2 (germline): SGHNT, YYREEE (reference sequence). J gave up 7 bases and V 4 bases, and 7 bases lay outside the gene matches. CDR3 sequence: CASSLPGTSGVGELFF. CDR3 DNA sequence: TGTGCCAGCAGCCTTCCTGGGACTAGCGGGGTCGGGGAGCTGTTTTTT.

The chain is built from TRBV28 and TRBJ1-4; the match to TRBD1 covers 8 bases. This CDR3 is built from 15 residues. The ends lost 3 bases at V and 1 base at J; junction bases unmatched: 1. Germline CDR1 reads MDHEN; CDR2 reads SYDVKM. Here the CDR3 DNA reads TGTGCCAGCAGTTTGGACAGGGAAACTAATGAAAAACTGTTTTTT. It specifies CASSLDRETNEKLFF. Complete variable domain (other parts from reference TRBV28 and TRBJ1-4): DVKVTQSSRYLVKRTGEKVFLECVQDMDHENMFWYRQDPGLGLRLIYFSYDVKMKEKGDIPEGYSVSREKKERFSLILESASTNQTSMYLCASSLDRETNEKLFFGSGTQLSVL.

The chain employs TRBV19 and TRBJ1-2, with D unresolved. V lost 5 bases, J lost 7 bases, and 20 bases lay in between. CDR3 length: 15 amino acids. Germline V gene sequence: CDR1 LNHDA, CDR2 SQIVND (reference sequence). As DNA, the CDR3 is TGTGCCAGTAGTTTCACCGGGCTTATTGCGGGTGGCTACACCTTC. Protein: CASSFTGLIAGGYTF. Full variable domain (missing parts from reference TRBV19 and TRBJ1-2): DGGITQSPKYLFRKEGQNVTLSCEQNLNHDAMYWYRQDPGQGLRLIYYSQIVNDFQKGDIAEGYSVSREKKESFPLTVTSAQKNPTAFYLCASSFTGLIAGGYTFGSGTRLTVV.

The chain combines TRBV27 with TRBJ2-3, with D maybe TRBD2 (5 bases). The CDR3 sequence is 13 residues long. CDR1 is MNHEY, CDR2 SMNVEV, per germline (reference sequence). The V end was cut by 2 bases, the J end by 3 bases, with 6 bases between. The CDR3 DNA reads TGTGCCAGCAGTTTAGGACTGACAGATACGCAGTATTTT. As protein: CASSLGLTDTQYF.

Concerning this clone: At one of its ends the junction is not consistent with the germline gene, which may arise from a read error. CDR3 sequence reads: CAGSPRLAGGGETQYF. The CDR3 DNA reads TGTGCCGGCAGCCCCCGACTAGCGGGAGGGGGTGAGACCCAGTACTTC. The rearrangement joins TRBV7-9 to TRBJ2-5; 14 bases align to TRBD2. CDR3 length: 16 residues. Germline CDR1 reads SEHNR; CDR2 reads FQNEAQ (reference sequence).

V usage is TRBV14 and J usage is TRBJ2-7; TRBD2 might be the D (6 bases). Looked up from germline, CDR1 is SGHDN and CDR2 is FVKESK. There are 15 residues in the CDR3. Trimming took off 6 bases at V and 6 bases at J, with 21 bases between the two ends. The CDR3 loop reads CASSPGTFALGEQYF. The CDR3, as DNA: TGTGCCAGCAGTCCCGGGACTTTCGCGCTAGGCGAGCAGTACTTC.

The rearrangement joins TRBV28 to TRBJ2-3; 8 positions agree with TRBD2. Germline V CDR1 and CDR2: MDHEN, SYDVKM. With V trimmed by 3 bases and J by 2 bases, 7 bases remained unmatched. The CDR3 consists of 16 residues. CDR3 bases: TGTGCCAGCAGTTTTTATAAGCGGGGGTACACAGATACGCAGTATTTT. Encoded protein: CASSFYKRGYTDTQYF.

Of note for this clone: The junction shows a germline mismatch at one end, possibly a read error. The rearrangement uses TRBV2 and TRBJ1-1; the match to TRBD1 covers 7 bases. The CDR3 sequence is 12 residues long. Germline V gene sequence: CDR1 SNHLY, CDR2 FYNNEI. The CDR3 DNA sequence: TGTGCCAGCAGTGCACACAGGGGCGTAACCTCCTTT. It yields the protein CASSAHRGVTSF.

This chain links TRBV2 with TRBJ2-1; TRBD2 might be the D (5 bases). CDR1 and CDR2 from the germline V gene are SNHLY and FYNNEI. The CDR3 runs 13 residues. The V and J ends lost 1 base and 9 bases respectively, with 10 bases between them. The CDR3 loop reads CASSEGERVEQFF. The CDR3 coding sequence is TGTGCCAGCAGTGAAGGGGAGAGGGTTGAGCAGTTCTTC.

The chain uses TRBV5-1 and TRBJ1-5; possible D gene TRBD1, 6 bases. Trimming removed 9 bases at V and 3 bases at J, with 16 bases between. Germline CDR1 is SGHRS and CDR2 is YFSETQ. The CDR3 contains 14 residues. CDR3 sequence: CAKPPAGDNQPQHF. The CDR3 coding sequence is TGCGCCAAACCCCCCGCAGGGGACAATCAGCCCCAGCATTTT.

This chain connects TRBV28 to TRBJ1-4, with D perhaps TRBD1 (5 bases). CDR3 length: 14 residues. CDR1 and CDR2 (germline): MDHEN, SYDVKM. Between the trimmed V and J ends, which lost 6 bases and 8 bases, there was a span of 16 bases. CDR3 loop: CASRIEGVGEKLFF. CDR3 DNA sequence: TGTGCCAGCAGGATCGAAGGGGTGGGAGAAAAACTGTTTTTT.

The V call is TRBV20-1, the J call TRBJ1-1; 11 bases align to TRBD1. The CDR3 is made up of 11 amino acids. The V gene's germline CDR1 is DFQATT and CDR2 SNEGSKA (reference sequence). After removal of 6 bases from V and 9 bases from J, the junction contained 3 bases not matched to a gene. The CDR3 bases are TGCAGTGCGGGACAGGGGGGAAAAGCTTTCTTT. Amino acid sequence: CSAGQGGKAFF.